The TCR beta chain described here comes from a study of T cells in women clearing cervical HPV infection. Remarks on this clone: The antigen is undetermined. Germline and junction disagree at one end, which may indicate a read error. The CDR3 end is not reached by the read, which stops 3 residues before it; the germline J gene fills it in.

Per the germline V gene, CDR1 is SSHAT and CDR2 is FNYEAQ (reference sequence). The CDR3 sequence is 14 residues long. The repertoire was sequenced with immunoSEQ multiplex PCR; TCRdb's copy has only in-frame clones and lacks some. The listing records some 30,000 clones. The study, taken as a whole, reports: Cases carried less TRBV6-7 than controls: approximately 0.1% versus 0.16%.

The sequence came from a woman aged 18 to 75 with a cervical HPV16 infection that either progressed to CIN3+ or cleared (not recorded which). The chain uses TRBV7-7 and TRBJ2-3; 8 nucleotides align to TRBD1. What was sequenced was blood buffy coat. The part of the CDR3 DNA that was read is TGTGCTAGCAGCCCGGACAGGGTTACAGATACG. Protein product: CASSPDRVTDT. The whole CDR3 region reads CASSPDRVTDTQYF.